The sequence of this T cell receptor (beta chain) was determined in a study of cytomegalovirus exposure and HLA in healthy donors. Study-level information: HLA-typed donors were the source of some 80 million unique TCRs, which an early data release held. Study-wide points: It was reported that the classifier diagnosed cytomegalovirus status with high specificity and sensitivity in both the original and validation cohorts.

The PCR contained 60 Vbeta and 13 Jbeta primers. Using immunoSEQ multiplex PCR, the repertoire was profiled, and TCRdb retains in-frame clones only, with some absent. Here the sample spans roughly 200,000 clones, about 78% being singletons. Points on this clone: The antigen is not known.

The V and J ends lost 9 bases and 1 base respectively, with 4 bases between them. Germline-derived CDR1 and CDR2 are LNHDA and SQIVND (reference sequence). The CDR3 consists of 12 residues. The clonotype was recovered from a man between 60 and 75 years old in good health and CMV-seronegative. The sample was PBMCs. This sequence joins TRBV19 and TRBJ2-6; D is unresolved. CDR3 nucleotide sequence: TGTGCCAGCGGGTCTGGGGCCAACGTCCTGACTTTC. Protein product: CASGSGANVLTF.